One T cell receptor beta chain is described in this entry. Its antigen remains unidentified. No per-base quality is available; no much larger clone lies one base away. This sample stems from a study of OX40 agonist ivuxolimab in advanced cancers. Looking at the study overall: Ivuxolimab, which targeted the costimulatory receptor OX40 (CD134), was an agonistic, fully human IgG2 monoclonal antibody. Intravenous ivuxolimab was administered to patients every 2 weeks at six dose levels: 0.01, 0.1, 0.3, 1.5, 3 and 10 mg/kg. Of the approximately 50 dose-escalation patients, hepatocellular carcinoma was present in around 19, melanoma in roughly 15, renal cell carcinoma in 9 and head and neck cancer in 9. In the dose-escalation cohort, more than 75% of patients were male, and the mean age was approximately 55 years, with a range of about 20 to 90. Patients were allowed to have had prior anti-PD-1, anti-PD-L1 or anti-CTLA-4 therapy, and 40% of the dose-escalation patients had previously received checkpoint inhibitors. Partial responses were achieved by three dose-escalation patients, of whom one had hepatocellular carcinoma and two had cutaneous melanoma. The purpose of peripheral TCRbeta sequencing was to test whether ivuxolimab changed TCR sequence diversity and led to clonal T-cell expansion. The paper covers the monotherapy dose-escalation part of the phase I ivuxolimab trial, which included N of about 56 patients.

Patients with a history of autoimmune disease or receiving systemic immunosuppression were excluded from the trial. Peripheral blood for TCR sequencing was collected from all dose cohorts at baseline, on cycle 4 day 1, and on cycle 7 day 1. Samples came from an open-label, multicenter, first-in-human phase I dose-escalation trial of ivuxolimab. Adults with locally advanced or metastatic melanoma, renal cell, hepatocellular, or head and neck squamous cell carcinoma were enrolled in the trial. Before TCR sequencing, CD4+ and CD8+ T cells were separately sorted from peripheral blood. Ends trimmed: V by 3 bases, J by 2 bases; bases unmatched to a gene: 8. Taken from the germline V gene, the CDR1 and CDR2 loops are KGHSH and LQKENI. The CDR3 covers 17 residues, taking in both the cysteine and the phenylalanine. The retained sequence is limited to the CDR3, 51 bases, with the frame set at the first base.

Genomic DNA was isolated from the sorted cells so that the TCRbeta CDR3 region could be sequenced. The immunoSEQ Assay was used for sequencing of TCRbeta CDR3 regions. The immuneACCESS repertoire file appears here via TCRdb, limited to in-frame rearrangements. These files lack a portion of the clones; in checked studies, under half of the deficit traces to unresolved V genes, and the cause of the others is not known. The sample table holds roughly 65,000 clones, of which roughly 89% were seen once. Together, the top ten hold over 9.5% of the sample. Study-level results and caveats: Partial responders in the 0.1-3.0 mg/kg groups had among the lowest normalized peripheral clonal expansion, especially among CD8+ T cells. The antigen specificity of the peripheral T cells that underwent clonal expansion was not determined. Clonal expansion of both CD4+ and CD8+ blood T cells was observed from baseline to week 6 at doses 0.1 to 3.0 mg/kg. On average, CD8+ T cells showed more expanded clones than CD4+ T cells after ivuxolimab. Low levels of normalized T-cell clonal expansion were also seen in some patients who did not respond.

The TCR sequence derives from an adult with an advanced solid tumor such as melanoma, head and neck, liver or kidney cancer. The sequenced sample was CD4+ or CD8+ T cells sorted from blood, obtained in a trial of the OX40 agonist ivuxolimab. The rearrangement combines TRBV18 with TRBJ2-3; 10 bases in between match TRBD2. Here is the DNA: TGTGCCAGCTCACCCTCCCGGCTAGCGGGAGTCACAGATACGCAGTATTTT. The resulting protein is CASSPSRLAGVTDTQYF.